A single TCR beta chain is shown here with its context. Its antigen is not known. The data belong to a study of cytomegalovirus exposure and HLA in healthy donors. Overall study findings and caveats: Associated with cytomegalovirus, according to the listing, were 150 to 200 TCR beta chains. Several top significant clusters appeared, in a later analysis, to be linked to common viral pathogens. The likely explanation for a cluster of highly shared sequence variants was sequencing artifact.

PCR involved 60 Vbeta and 13 Jbeta primers. The assay was immunoSEQ multiplex PCR, and TCRdb's table has in-frame clones only and misses some. Altogether about 37,000 clones are present, about 74% being singletons, with the ten largest covering roughly 6.7%. The sequence was obtained from a young man in good health and CMV-seronegative. Sequencing was carried out using PBMCs.

Here the CDR3 DNA reads TGTGCCAGCAGCCCGCCGTGGCAGACTGGAAACACCATATATTTT. This gives the protein CASSPPWQTGNTIYF. This chain joins TRBV5-8 and TRBJ1-3; no firm D call. The CDR3 is made up of 15 amino acids. V lost 4 bases and J 2 bases, leaving 13 bases between the germline ends. Per the germline V gene, CDR1 is SGHTS and CDR2 is YDEGEE.